Listed below are T cell receptor beta chains from one sample, sequenced in a study of T-cell memory formation after mild COVID-19. In TCRdb, the 5' RACE reads were re-called with MiXCR into one record per CDR3 protein. The sample carries about 130,000 distinct CDR3 sequences, about a sixth recorded once. The specimen was PBMCs or a T cell subset sorted from them (not recorded which). These receptor sequences come from a man between 18 and 35 years old who had mild COVID-19 (a few samples of this study predate the infection). Cell type and time point are not known. Each CDR3 is given with its conserved first and last residue. D genes are given only for firm matches. Expanded clones are given a class, and other clones once, few, many or no size at all.

J gene: TRBJ2-3
clone size: .
D gene: .
V gene: TRBV6-5
CDR3 length: 15
CDR3 protein: CASSYAGAFTDTQYF
CDR3 DNA: TGTGCCAGCAGTTACGCCGGCGCGTTCACAGATACGCAGTATTTT

J gene: TRBJ2-2
clone size: .
D gene: .
V gene: TRBV4-2
CDR3 length: 15
CDR3 protein: CASSQGDLGTGELFF
CDR3 DNA: TGTGCCAGCAGCCAAGGGGACCTCGGGACCGGGGAGCTGTTTTTT

J gene: TRBJ2-3
clone size: .
D gene: .
V gene: TRBV7-2
CDR3 length: 13
CDR3 protein: CASSAGYTDTQYF
CDR3 DNA: TGTGCCAGCAGCGCGGGCTACACAGATACGCAGTATTTT

J gene: TRBJ2-2
clone size: few
D gene: TRBD1
V gene: TRBV5-1
CDR3 length: 16
CDR3 protein: CASSLTPGQGPGELFF
CDR3 DNA: TGCGCCAGCAGCTTGACACCGGGACAGGGGCCCGGGGAGCTGTTTTTT

J gene: TRBJ2-3
clone size: few
D gene: TRBD2
V gene: TRBV10-3
CDR3 length: 12
CDR3 protein: CAAGGGEDTQYF
CDR3 DNA: TGTGCCGCCGGGGGGGGCGAAGATACGCAGTATTTT

J gene: TRBJ2-1
clone size: many
D gene: TRBD2
V gene: TRBV20-1
CDR3 length: 15
CDR3 protein: CSARRTSGVANEQFF
CDR3 DNA: TGCAGTGCTAGAAGGACTAGCGGGGTGGCCAATGAGCAGTTCTTC

J gene: TRBJ1-5
clone size: .
D gene: .
V gene: TRBV7-8
CDR3 length: 15
CDR3 protein: CASSPNSAGRLNQHF
CDR3 DNA: TGTGCCAGCAGCCCCAACTCGGCCGGCAGGTTAAACCAGCATTTT

J gene: TRBJ2-4
clone size: .
D gene: .
V gene: TRBV12-3/TRBV12-4
CDR3 length: 14
CDR3 protein: CASSLPLAKNIQYF
CDR3 DNA: TGTGCCAGCAGTTTACCCCTAGCCAAAAACATTCAGTACTTC

J gene: TRBJ1-2
clone size: .
D gene: TRBD1
V gene: TRBV9
CDR3 length: 17
CDR3 protein: CASSTRDRAPLDYGYTF
CDR3 DNA: TGTGCCAGCAGCACCCGGGACAGGGCCCCTTTAGACTATGGCTACACCTTC

J gene: TRBJ1-2
clone size: .
D gene: .
V gene: TRBV15
CDR3 length: 14
CDR3 protein: CATSRDMQDYGYTF
CDR3 DNA: TGTGCCACCAGCAGAGATATGCAGGACTATGGCTACACCTTC

J gene: TRBJ1-2
clone size: .
D gene: .
V gene: TRBV4-1
CDR3 length: 16
CDR3 protein: CASSQPRRGSHYGYTF
CDR3 DNA: TGCGCCAGCAGCCAACCTCGACGAGGCAGCCACTATGGCTACACCTTC

J gene: TRBJ1-1
clone size: many
D gene: TRBD1
V gene: TRBV12-3/TRBV12-4
CDR3 length: 15
CDR3 protein: CASSLGQGGVTEAFF
CDR3 DNA: TGTGCCAGCAGTTTGGGGCAAGGGGGCGTCACTGAAGCTTTCTTT

J gene: TRBJ2-5
clone size: .
D gene: TRBD2
V gene: TRBV7-6
CDR3 length: 13
CDR3 protein: CASSGLASETQYF
CDR3 DNA: TGTGCCAGCAGCGGACTAGCGAGTGAGACCCAGTACTTC

J gene: TRBJ2-4
clone size: .
D gene: .
V gene: TRBV11-2
CDR3 length: 14
CDR3 protein: CASSLGSGPNIQYF
CDR3 DNA: TGTGCCAGCAGCTTAGGTTCAGGCCCGAACATTCAGTACTTC

J gene: TRBJ2-3
clone size: .
D gene: TRBD1
V gene: TRBV6-6
CDR3 length: 16
CDR3 protein: CASSPRSDAGGYTQYF
CDR3 DNA: TGTGCCAGCAGTCCCCGGTCCGACGCAGGGGGATATACGCAGTATTTT

J gene: TRBJ2-1
clone size: .
D gene: TRBD2
V gene: TRBV20-1
CDR3 length: 17
CDR3 protein: CSARDPSGETSYNEQFF
CDR3 DNA: TGCAGTGCTAGAGATCCTAGCGGGGAGACCTCCTACAATGAGCAGTTCTTC

J gene: TRBJ1-1
clone size: .
D gene: .
V gene: TRBV24-1
CDR3 length: 15
CDR3 protein: CATIERGGRDTEAFF
CDR3 DNA: TGTGCCACCATCGAGCGGGGGGGGCGCGACACTGAAGCTTTCTTT

J gene: TRBJ2-5
clone size: few
D gene: TRBD1
V gene: TRBV18
CDR3 length: 14
CDR3 protein: CASSPRTGVTTQYF
CDR3 DNA: TGTGCCAGCTCACCTAGGACAGGGGTGACCACCCAGTACTTC

J gene: TRBJ2-2
clone size: .
D gene: .
V gene: TRBV12-3/TRBV12-4
CDR3 length: 15
CDR3 protein: CASSFWSEYTGELFF
CDR3 DNA: TGTGCCAGCAGTTTTTGGTCAGAATATACCGGGGAGCTGTTTTTT

J gene: TRBJ2-1
clone size: .
D gene: .
V gene: TRBV5-1
CDR3 length: 14
CDR3 protein: CASSQRASNNEQFF
CDR3 DNA: TGCGCCAGCAGCCAGAGGGCAAGCAACAATGAGCAGTTCTTC

J gene: TRBJ2-3
clone size: .
D gene: .
V gene: TRBV12-3/TRBV12-4
CDR3 length: 13
CDR3 protein: CASLGLPTDTQYF
CDR3 DNA: TGTGCCAGTCTAGGGCTACCCACAGATACGCAGTATTTT

J gene: TRBJ2-3
clone size: few
D gene: .
V gene: TRBV6-2/TRBV6-3
CDR3 length: 17
CDR3 protein: CASSYPLGAGRTDTQYF
CDR3 DNA: TGTGCCAGCAGTTACCCCCTCGGGGCTGGACGCACAGATACGCAGTATTTT

J gene: TRBJ2-2
clone size: .
D gene: .
V gene: TRBV5-1
CDR3 length: 13
CDR3 protein: CASSLAAAGKLFF
CDR3 DNA: TGCGCCAGCAGCTTGGCGGCGGCCGGGAAGCTGTTTTTT

J gene: TRBJ1-2
clone size: many
D gene: .
V gene: TRBV5-6
CDR3 length: 14
CDR3 protein: CASSLYGANYGYTF
CDR3 DNA: TGTGCCAGCAGCTTGTACGGGGCTAACTATGGCTACACCTTC